The rows below give T cell receptor beta chains drawn from one sample of a study of T cell responses to AZD1222 COVID-19 vaccine. The assay was immunoSEQ multiplex PCR, and TCRdb's table has in-frame clones only and misses some. The sample carries 100,000 to 130,000 clones, around 92% recorded once. Sequenced here: peripheral blood, sampled on day 0 of AZD1222 vaccination. These receptors all come from an adult in good health. CDR3s leave out the opening cysteine and the closing phenylalanine or tryptophan.

>TRBV27
ASSYDRRGNSPLH
>TRBV3-1/TRBV3-2
ASSLLNPGTSGRALYEQY
>TRBV5-1
ASSVDGANYGYT
>TRBV10-1
ATLYEQY
>TRBV2
ASSGRRELF
>TRBV28
ASSPTDPTPSYEQY
>TRBV7-3
ASSLIVASGSSYNEQF
>TRBV5-1
ASSPERERDEQF
>TRBV9
ASSARPGGGTDTQY
>TRBV7-6
ASSVRLAGSDTQY
>TRBV28
ASTPAPGASGNTIY
>TRBV6-5
ASREEQGTYEQY
>TRBV5-6
ASSLGHFNEKLF
>TRBV4-1
ASSQLGPLMNSPLH
>TRBV20-1
SASPLGTGSGANVLT
>TRBV5-1
ASSFSQRFQETQY
>TRBV19
ASSRTQQGSYGYT
>TRBV25-1
ASSELRWTGELF
>TRBV5-4
ASSLGGHWAGAGDTQY
>TRBV7-2
ASSAQQGAFGNQPQH
>TRBV7-3
ASSAYSGSRYNEQF
>TRBV28
ASSSNYEQY
>TRBV12-3/TRBV12-4
ASSLWGNSPLH
>TRBV9
ASSPEGLAGGLEQY
>TRBV18
ASSPSFGTGNYEQY
>TRBV24-1
ATSDSRTGVTEAF
>TRBV19
ASRAREGASYGYT
>TRBV21-1
ASSKLRQGPWGSYEQY
>TRBV15
ATSRQGTEAF
>TRBV3-1/TRBV3-2
ASSPGQGKYGYT
>TRBV7-9
ASSPGLSGTEAF
>TRBV20-1
SASQAGVTGELF
>TRBV9
ASSTQTGGSPLH
>TRBV29-1
SVGGTGGPYEQY
>TRBV4-3
ASSQAGGPLDTQY
>TRBV2
ASSDDRVGYGYT
>TRBV7-2
ASSSGTGGFYEQY
>TRBV3-1/TRBV3-2
ASSQVGSSYEQY
>TRBV30
AWKASGLYTGELF
>TRBV24-1
ATSEAALSDTQY
>TRBV4-3
ASSHERQGSYEQY
>TRBV2
ASSPGGARTGKTLF
>TRBV19
ASSPPGTGDEKLF
>TRBV28
ASKQGPYEQY
>TRBV3-1/TRBV3-2
ASSQVSRGGELF
>TRBV6-2/TRBV6-3
ASSYGRDSNYGYT
>TRBV7-3
ASSEGPGFGYT
>TRBV7-2
ASSPRTSSTQY
>TRBV7-8
ASSWGSTASTDTQY
>TRBV7-3
ASSLGKIYNEQF
>TRBV11-2
ASSLGRNSPLH
>TRBV7-9
ASSRDRGNQETQY
>TRBV4-2
ASSQDLFPGQGTEAF